This record covers a single T cell receptor beta chain. The data were taken from a study of blood T cell repertoires in COVID-19. Measured with immunoSEQ multiplex PCR; TCRdb has only the in-frame clones, and not every one. The profile shows roughly 440,000 clones, around 88% of them singletons. Germline CDR1 is KGHSH and CDR2 is LQKENI. V was shortened by 0 bases and J by 1 base, with 4 bases between the two germline ends. CDR3 length: 15 residues. Seattle enrolled patients during active infection and tracked them longitudinally. This sequence originates from a woman in her forties or fifties with COVID-19, enrolled during active disease. The sequencing sample was made of peripheral blood. The V gene is TRBV18, the J gene TRBJ2-6, with D unclear. The CDR3 DNA follows: TGTGCCAGCTCACCACCCCTGTCTGGGGCCAACGTCCTGACTTTC. Protein: CASSPPLSGANVLTF. The entire variable domain, with the rest obtained from reference TRBV18 and TRBJ2-6, is as follows: NAGVMQNPRHLVRRRGQEARLRCSPMKGHSHVYWYRQLPEEGLKFMVYLQKENIIDESGMPKERFSAEFPKEGPSILRIQQVVRGDSAAYFCASSPPLSGANVLTFGAGSRLTVL.